This TCR beta chain was sequenced in a study of human T cells and chemical hapten exposure. Study observations and caveats: Expanded TCRs showed more large CDR3 clusters than pre-sensitization or healthy control sets. Counts of TCRs above 1 in 1000 frequency stayed unchanged with DPC sensitization.

Germline CDR1 MNHNS, CDR2 SASEGT. Trimming pared 7 bases from V and 6 bases from J, leaving 9 bases between. This CDR3 region has 11 residues. This clonotype was counted at least ten times. Its antigen remains unknown. The time point denotes: patch test 3, about 24 weeks after DPC sensitization. Treatment reported: therapeutic diphenylcyclopropenone sensitization with weekly scalp DPC. The authors' total RNA extraction used unfractionated whole blood. It was the library that attached unique molecular identifiers to individual cDNA molecules. TCRdb fed the RACE reads into MiXCR, producing one record per CDR3 protein. The repertoire holds 35,000 to 45,000 distinct CDR3 sequences, roughly an eighth seen once, with roughly 2.5% in the top ten.

Sequences were derived from whole blood, sampled in connection with sensitization to the hapten diphenylcyclopropenone (DPC). The sequence derives from a woman aged 40 to 55 with alopecia areata. Some clones in this sample may be carry-over from other donors' samples. The chain couples TRBV6-1 to TRBJ1-1; D not certain. The CDR3 DNA follows: TGTGCCAGCACTGGTTCCCCTGAAGCTTTCTTT. Translating gives CASTGSPEAFF.